This T cell receptor beta chain was sequenced in a study of T cells after yellow fever vaccination. Researchers made TCR cDNA using 5'RACE template switching, and this step added a universal primer site and UMIs. TCRdb used MiXCR to reprocess the 5' RACE reads, holding one entry per CDR3 protein. This sample has 450,000 to 600,000 distinct CDR3 sequences, with approximately 13% found just once. The V end lost 0 bases, the J end lost 1 base, and 16 bases lay between the germline ends. The length of the CDR3 is 17 residues. Germline-derived CDR1 and CDR2 are KGHSH and LQKENI. This clonotype was found a few times.

The source of this sequence is a man aged 30-40 years who received the YFV17D yellow fever vaccine. This specimen was PBMCs, taken on the day of the yellow fever booster vaccination. V is TRBV18 and J is TRBJ2-7; D not resolved. CDR3 protein: CASSPPVYGRNSYEQYF. The DNA of the CDR3 is TGTGCCAGCTCACCACCGGTATACGGCCGAAATTCCTACGAGCAGTACTTC.